The next 21 T cell receptor beta chains were all read from a single sample in a study of early T cells in non-severe SARS-CoV-2 infection. TCRdb independently ran MiXCR on the 5' RACE reads; one entry per CDR3 protein. The table has 65,000 to 85,000 distinct CDR3 sequences, over 8% seen once; the top ten hold less than 20%. Specimen: whole blood, collected at baseline. These receptors were collected from an adult who was a healthcare worker with PCR-confirmed SARS-CoV-2 infection or an uninfected control (not recorded which).

This clonotype was recorded at least ten times. This chain joins TRBV7-9 and TRBJ1-1; perhaps TRBD1 as D (6 bases). Trimming took 4 bases from V and 3 from J, leaving 12 bases between them. This CDR3 is 14 amino acids long. Germline V CDR1 and CDR2: SEHNR, FQNEAQ (reference sequence). Here the CDR3 DNA reads TGTGCCAGCAGCTCTAACGACAGGTACACTGAAGCTTTCTTT. Protein sequence: CASSSNDRYTEAFF. Full variable domain (remainder filled in from reference TRBV7-9 and TRBJ1-1): DTGVSQNPRHKITKRGQNVTFRCDPISEHNRLYWYRQTLGQGPEFLTYFQNEAQLEKSRLLSDRFSAERPKGSFSTLEIQRTEQGDSAMYLCASSSNDRYTEAFFGQGTRLTVV.

This clonotype was observed many times. The V call is TRBV4-3, the J call TRBJ1-1, with 8 nucleotides matching TRBD1. The CDR3 totals 18 residues. Germline V CDR1 and CDR2: LGHNA, YSLEER. V shed 0 bases, J shed 5 bases, and the junction held 14 bases outside the gene matches. Here the CDR3 reads CASSQERSRGQLWTEAFF. The CDR3 region has the DNA TGCGCCAGCAGCCAAGAAAGGTCCAGGGGGCAATTGTGGACTGAAGCTTTCTTT.

In its sample, this clonotype was seen many times. The genes are TRBV7-3 and TRBJ2-6, with no clear D. The CDR3 extends over 15 amino acids. CDR1 is SGHTA and CDR2 is FQGTGA in the germline V gene. Trimming cost V 5 bases and J 0 bases, with 8 bases left between them. In nucleotides, the CDR3 is TGTGCCAGCAGCCCAACGCTCTCTGGGGCCAACGTCCTGACTTTC. It encodes CASSPTLSGANVLTF.

This clonotype was seen a handful of times. The chain uses TRBV20-1 and TRBJ1-4; a weak D match, TRBD1 (6 bases). Germline CDR1 and CDR2: DFQATT and SNEGSKA (reference sequence). This CDR3 comprises 14 residues. The V end was cut by 0 bases, the J end by 8 bases, with 13 bases between. CDR3 amino acids: CSARDNQGREKLFF. In nucleotides, the CDR3 is TGCAGTGCTAGAGATAATCAGGGGCGGGAAAAACTGTTTTTT.

The sample holds many counts of this clonotype. V is TRBV5-4 and J is TRBJ2-7; 8 nucleotides match TRBD1. Germline lookup yields CDR1 SGHNT and CDR2 YYREEE (reference sequence). Unmatched junction bases numbered 1, after V lost 2 bases and J lost 3 bases. The CDR3 contains 13 residues. CDR3 in amino acids: CASSLQGVYEQYF. The CDR3 region has the DNA TGTGCCAGCAGCTTACAGGGGGTCTACGAGCAGTACTTC.

The chain employs TRBV28 and TRBJ2-3; tentative D call: TRBD1 (6 bases). The CDR3 loop spans 15 amino acids. Trimming removed 2 bases from V and 2 bases from J, with 11 bases in between. Germline V gives CDR1 MDHEN, CDR2 SYDVKM. CDR3 region: CASSLRWTATDTQYF. For the CDR3, the DNA is TGTGCCAGCAGTTTACGCTGGACAGCCACAGATACGCAGTATTTT.

This clonotype was detected ten times or more. The chain employs TRBV29-1 and TRBJ2-3; D gene uncertain. Trimming took off 2 bases at V and 3 bases at J, with 6 bases between the two ends. In germline, CDR1 is SQVTM, CDR2 ANQGSEA. The CDR3 consists of 12 residues. DNA for the CDR3: TGCAGCGTTGAATCCCCTACAGATACGCAGTATTTT. Residues: CSVESPTDTQYF.

This clonotype was seen a handful of times. This rearrangement joins TRBV5-8 to TRBJ1-5; tentative D call: TRBD1 (5 bases). The V end was cut by 5 bases, the J end by 3 bases, with 21 bases between. CDR1 and CDR2 (germline): SGHTS, YDEGEE. The CDR3 extends over 17 amino acids. CDR3 protein: CASSVGRQSPNNQPQHF. DNA for the CDR3: TGTGCCAGCAGTGTGGGCCGACAGTCTCCGAACAATCAGCCCCAGCATTTT. Complete variable domain (other parts from reference TRBV5-8 and TRBJ1-5): EAGVTQSPTHLIKTRGQQATLRCSPISGHTSVYWYQQALGLGLQFLLWYDEGEERNRGNFPPRFSGRQFPNYSSELNVNALELEDSALYLCASSVGRQSPNNQPQHFGDGTRLSIL.

This clonotype was seen ten or more times. The chain uses TRBV7-2 and TRBJ2-3; D remains ambiguous. This CDR3 region has 15 residues. The V end was cut by 5 bases, the J end by 0 bases, with 12 bases between. The germline V gene encodes CDR1 SGHTA and CDR2 FQGNSA. In DNA form, the CDR3 reads TGTGCCAGCAGCCCGACGCTAACTAGCACAGATACGCAGTATTTT. It codes for CASSPTLTSTDTQYF.

The genes are TRBV7-8 and TRBJ2-2; 14 bases are a match to TRBD2. V dropped 1 base and J dropped 4; count of bases not matched to a gene: 8. CDR1 is SGHVS, CDR2 FQNEAQ, per germline. The CDR3 contains 19 residues. The CDR3 protein is CASSLEGRLAGGRTGELFF. In DNA, the CDR3 is TGTGCCAGCAGCTTAGAGGGCCGACTAGCGGGAGGGCGCACCGGGGAGCTGTTTTTT.

The chain couples TRBV4-1 to TRBJ1-6, with unresolved D. This CDR3 has 17 amino acids. Trimming shortened V by 1 base and J by 9 bases, and 19 bases separated the two germline ends. Germline V lookup: CDR1 MGHRA, CDR2 YSYEKL. CDR3 in DNA: TGCGCCAGCAGCCAAGGATCCGCACTTTCGTTATCTTCACCCCTCCACTTT. Translating gives CASSQGSALSLSSPLHF.

The table lists this clonotype with a few counts. This chain connects TRBV7-2 to TRBJ2-7; D could derive from TRBD1 or TRBD2 (6 bases each). Germline V gene sequence: CDR1 SGHTA, CDR2 FQGNSA. The CDR3 is 16 amino acids. Trimming removed 3 bases at V and 0 bases at J, with 15 bases between. CDR3 sequence reads: CASSFRPGADSYEQYF. In nucleotides, the CDR3 is TGTGCCAGCAGCTTTAGGCCGGGGGCAGACTCCTACGAGCAGTACTTC.

This clonotype was seen repeatedly, ten times or more. The chain couples TRBV28 to TRBJ1-2; D might be TRBD1 (6 bases). V lost 6 bases to trimming and J lost 2 bases, with 13 bases between them. In germline, CDR1 is MDHEN, CDR2 SYDVKM. The CDR3 runs to 14 residues. In DNA form, the CDR3 reads TGTGCCAGCAGACCCGGGACACCGAACTATGGCTACACCTTC. This translates into CASRPGTPNYGYTF.

The genes are TRBV29-1 and TRBJ2-7, with 8 bases fitting TRBD1. Germline assignment: CDR1 SQVTM and CDR2 ANQGSEA. The CDR3 loop spans 13 amino acids. Trimming took 4 bases from V and 4 from J; bases not matched to a gene: 6. CDR3 amino acids: CSVGRQGLYEQYF. The CDR3 DNA is TGCAGCGTTGGCAGACAGGGGTTGTACGAGCAGTACTTC.

The V call is TRBV4-2, the J call TRBJ2-1; TRBD2 is a possible D gene (6 bases). The ends were cut back, 4 bases at V and 0 bases at J, with 13 bases in the middle. This CDR3 comprises 16 residues. Germline assignment: CDR1 LGHNA and CDR2 YNFKEQ. CDR3: CASSPYSGSSYNEQFF. The CDR3 region has the DNA TGTGCCAGCAGCCCCTATAGCGGCAGCTCCTACAATGAGCAGTTCTTC.

This clonotype showed up just a few times. A read error may account for a junction end that differs from germline. V is TRBV28 and J is TRBJ1-6; 7 bases agree with TRBD1. The CDR3 has 14 amino acids. Germline CDR1 and CDR2: MDHEN and SYDVKM. CDR3 DNA: TGTGCCAGCAGTGGGGACAGCGTGAATTCGCCCCTCCACTTT. This translates into CASSGDSVNSPLHF.

This clonotype turned up a few times. This sequence joins TRBV20-1 and TRBJ2-3; 9 bases are a match to TRBD1. The V segment lost 5 bases and the J segment 2 bases; nucleotides outside the gene matches: 8. The V gene's germline CDR1 is DFQATT and CDR2 SNEGSKA (reference sequence). This CDR3 is built from 15 residues. Here the CDR3 reads CSAPTGQGITDTQYF. In DNA form, the CDR3 reads TGCAGTGCTCCTACTGGACAGGGGATCACAGATACGCAGTATTTT.

The rearrangement links TRBV27 to TRBJ2-7; tentative D call: TRBD1 (5 bases). The CDR3 runs 14 residues. Trimming pared 5 bases from V and 3 bases from J, leaving 14 bases between. CDR1 is MNHEY, CDR2 SMNVEV, per germline (reference sequence). The CDR3 bases are TGTGCCAGCAGTCCCCGGACAACGGGCTACGAGCAGTACTTC. Its translation is CASSPRTTGYEQYF.

This clonotype was detected ten times or more. The chain carries TRBV13 and TRBJ2-3; 8 bases map to TRBD2. V dropped 4 bases and J dropped 0; count of bases not matched to a gene: 6. The CDR3 extends over 16 amino acids. Looked up from germline, CDR1 is PRHDT and CDR2 is FYEKMQ (reference sequence). The CDR3, as DNA: TGTGCCAGCAGCTCCACTAGCGGATATAGCACAGATACGCAGTATTTT. It codes for CASSSTSGYSTDTQYF.

This clonotype was seen many times. The V and J genes are TRBV28 and TRBJ2-7; D is uncertain. Germline lookup yields CDR1 MDHEN and CDR2 SYDVKM. V lost 6 bases to trimming and J lost 2 bases, with 14 bases between them. There are 14 residues in the CDR3. Written as DNA, the CDR3 is TGTGCCAGCAGCCCACACTTCCTAACCTACGAGCAGTACTTC. This encodes CASSPHFLTYEQYF.

This clonotype was observed many times. V usage is TRBV7-9 and J usage is TRBJ2-2, with 9 bases matching TRBD2. Germline loops: CDR1 SEHNR, CDR2 FQNEAQ (reference sequence). This CDR3 contains 15 residues. V dropped 4 bases and J dropped 4; count of bases not matched to a gene: 4. This chain's CDR3 is CASSSSSGSTGELFF. The DNA of the CDR3 is TGTGCCAGCAGCTCCAGTAGCGGGAGCACCGGGGAGCTGTTTTTT.